The clone carrying this T cell receptor (beta chain) appeared a few times. Its antigen is unidentified. This sample is part of a study of human T cells and chemical hapten exposure. About the study: Yields of TCR per sample differed, chiefly owing to small differences in pooled library volume.

This CDR3 is 17 amino acids long. The V end was cut by 0 bases, the J end by 8 bases, with 20 bases between. Looked up from germline, CDR1 is SEHNR and CDR2 is FQNEAQ (reference sequence). The time point is: healthy volunteer bleed at 2 weeks. The authors' total RNA extraction used unfractionated whole blood. Per the study methods: Between about 23,224 and 700,000 TCRs appeared in each sample, and the median stood at roughly 100,000. Each CDR3 protein is one row after TCRdb ran MiXCR on the RACE reads. TCRdb, rather than the study authors, made the V and J calls. This repertoire shows roughly 120,000 distinct CDR3 sequences, about 8.2% found once; its top ten account for 1.5% to 2%. Study-wide points: After DPC sensitization, TCRs above 1 in 1000 frequency showed no change.

The sample was whole blood. This TCR was recovered from a male donor in good health. Some clones in this sample may be carry-over from other donors' samples. This sequence joins TRBV7-9 and TRBJ2-1; D is unresolved. The CDR3 DNA reads TGTGCCAGCAGCTTAGCGCGGCTAGATGGGCTAAGGGATGAGCAGTTCTTC. Its protein is CASSLARLDGLRDEQFF.